This is a list of T cell receptor beta chains from one sample in a study of T cell responses to AZD1222 COVID-19 vaccine. Repertoires were generated with immunoSEQ multiplex PCR, while TCRdb's copy carries only in-frame clones and drops some. The table records about 150,000 clones, about nine tenths of them present only once. Sequenced here: peripheral blood, sampled on day 0 of AZD1222 vaccination. These receptors were obtained from an adult in good health. Both conserved end residues are part of each CDR3. D genes are given only for firm matches. For some rows the clone size is stated as once, few or many, or as a class when expanded; others skip it.

D gene,V gene,CDR3 length,J gene,clone size,CDR3 protein,CDR3 DNA
.,TRBV28,14,TRBJ1-4,.,CASSPGRVDEKLFF,TGTGCCAGCAGCCCGGGCAGGGTGGATGAAAAACTGTTTTTT
.,TRBV6-6,15,TRBJ1-5,.,CASSYTEESNQPQHF,TGTGCCAGCAGTTACACAGAGGAAAGCAATCAGCCCCAGCATTTT
.,TRBV18,14,TRBJ1-2,.,CASSPREALGGYTF,TGTGCCAGCTCACCACGGGAGGCGTTGGGAGGCTACACCTTC
.,TRBV12-3/TRBV12-4,13,TRBJ1-1,.,CASRVTGNTEAFF,TGTGCCAGCAGGGTGACGGGGAACACTGAAGCTTTCTTT
.,TRBV4-1,14,TRBJ1-1,once,CASSQHRLNTEAFF,TGCGCCAGCAGCCAACATAGGTTGAACACTGAAGCTTTCTTT
.,TRBV7-9,12,TRBJ1-1,.,CASTTPVGEAFF,TGTGCCAGCACCACACCCGTAGGTGAAGCTTTCTTT
TRBD1,TRBV2,15,TRBJ1-1,.,CARKGTGTGETEAFF,TGTGCCAGAAAGGGGACCGGGACAGGGGAGACTGAAGCTTTCTTT
TRBD2,TRBV7-2,16,TRBJ2-7,.,CASSLDVGAGLYEQYF,TGTGCCAGCAGCTTAGATGTAGGAGCGGGGCTCTACGAGCAGTACTTC
.,TRBV30,17,TRBJ2-3,.,CAWSVLYMREATDTQYF,TGTGCCTGGAGTGTACTATATATGAGGGAAGCAACAGATACGCAGTATTTT
TRBD2,TRBV9,17,TRBJ2-1,.,CASSSSAPTSGSNEQFF,TGTGCCAGCAGCTCCTCGGCCCCGACTAGCGGGTCCAATGAGCAGTTCTTC
TRBD1,TRBV6-5,13,TRBJ1-2,.,CASTGTGTYGYTF,TGTGCCAGCACCGGGACAGGGACCTATGGCTACACCTTC
.,TRBV18,13,TRBJ1-2,.,CASSGDLSGGYTF,TGTGCCAGCTCGGGGGATCTGAGCGGTGGCTACACCTTC
.,TRBV6-6,13,TRBJ1-2,.,CASSYGGPGGYTF,TGTGCCAGCAGTTACGGGGGGCCAGGGGGCTACACCTTC
TRBD1,TRBV27,16,TRBJ2-1,.,CASSLFATGGYNEQFF,TGTGCCAGCAGTTTATTTGCGACAGGGGGGTACAATGAGCAGTTCTTC
TRBD1,TRBV5-6,16,TRBJ2-7,few,CASSEPGQGSSYEQYF,TGTGCCAGCAGCGAACCGGGACAGGGGAGTTCCTACGAGCAGTACTTC
.,TRBV7-3,16,TRBJ2-6,.,CASSKGHFPGANVLTF,TGTGCCAGCAGCAAGGGACATTTCCCTGGGGCCAACGTCCTGACTTTC
.,TRBV28,11,TRBJ1-2,.,CASSSIYGYTF,TGTGCCAGCAGTTCGATCTATGGCTACACCTTC
TRBD2,TRBV27,15,TRBJ2-3,.,CASSLTSGTMNTQYF,TGTGCCAGCAGTTTAACCTCCGGGACTATGAATACGCAGTATTTT
TRBD1,TRBV28,14,TRBJ1-2,.,CASRSPWTGVGYTF,TGTGCCAGCAGGTCACCCTGGACAGGGGTTGGCTACACCTTC
.,TRBV6-5,13,TRBJ2-7,.,CASRGSGAYEQYF,TGTGCCAGCAGGGGATCAGGGGCCTACGAGCAGTACTTC
TRBD1,TRBV30,14,TRBJ2-2,.,CAWRDRPNTGELFF,TGTGCCTGGAGGGACAGGCCAAACACCGGGGAGCTGTTTTTT
.,TRBV3-1/TRBV3-2,13,TRBJ1-2,.,CASSQDSGFGYTF,TGTGCCAGCAGCCAAGATTCAGGGTTTGGCTACACCTTC
TRBD2,TRBV10-1,14,TRBJ2-5,few,CASSEGSGEETQYF,TGCGCCAGCAGTGAAGGTAGCGGGGAAGAGACCCAGTACTTC
.,TRBV28,11,TRBJ1-3,.,CASSFENTIYF,TGTGCCAGCAGTTTTGAAAACACCATATATTTT
TRBD1,TRBV19,12,TRBJ1-6,.,CATQGGGSPLHF,TGTGCCACACAGGGGGGTGGTTCACCCCTCCACTTT
.,TRBV6-5,14,TRBJ2-5,.,CASRTLLGSETQYF,TGTGCCAGCAGGACTTTATTAGGGAGCGAGACCCAGTACTTC
TRBD1,TRBV5-4,15,TRBJ1-2,.,CASRPRQGTNYGYTF,TGTGCCAGCAGGCCCCGACAGGGAACTAACTATGGCTACACCTTC
.,TRBV4-1,15,TRBJ1-6,.,CASSQERQNNSPLHF,TGCGCCAGCAGCCAAGAGCGACAGAATAATTCACCCCTCCACTTT
.,TRBV5-6,15,TRBJ2-3,.,CASSLGPPGADTQYF,TGTGCCAGCAGCTTGGGGCCTCCAGGGGCTGATACGCAGTATTTT
.,TRBV5-6,12,TRBJ2-7,once,CASSFQHYEQYF,TGTGCCAGCAGCTTCCAACACTACGAGCAGTACTTC
TRBD2,TRBV4-3,16,TRBJ2-7,.,CASSQDSSGVSYEQYF,TGCGCCAGCAGCCAAGATAGTAGCGGGGTATCCTACGAGCAGTACTTC
TRBD2,TRBV19,15,TRBJ2-2,.,CASSRGLAAVGELFF,TGTGCCAGTAGCAGGGGACTAGCGGCGGTCGGGGAGCTGTTTTTT
TRBD1,TRBV7-2,16,TRBJ1-1,.,CASSPDRDVRNTEAFF,TGTGCCAGCAGCCCGGACAGGGACGTAAGGAACACTGAAGCTTTCTTT
TRBD1,TRBV28,14,TRBJ2-2,.,CASSDRGRTGELFF,TGTGCCAGCAGCGACAGGGGGCGTACCGGGGAGCTGTTTTTT
TRBD1,TRBV4-2,17,TRBJ2-3,.,CASSQFGSGQASDTQYF,TGTGCCAGCAGCCAATTTGGTAGTGGACAGGCTTCAGATACGCAGTATTTT
TRBD2,TRBV4-1,16,TRBJ2-1,.,CASSQGSSGAHNEQFF,TGCGCCAGCAGCCAAGGTTCTAGCGGGGCCCACAATGAGCAGTTCTTC
TRBD1,TRBV2,15,TRBJ1-1,once,CASSDRQGTNTEAFF,TGTGCCAGCAGTGATAGACAGGGGACGAACACTGAAGCTTTCTTT
.,TRBV28,16,TRBJ1-2,.,CASSLTVRADDYGYTF,TGTGCCAGCAGTTTAACGGTCCGGGCAGACGACTATGGCTACACCTTC
TRBD1,TRBV28,15,TRBJ1-5,.,CASSLGTGGNQPQHF,TGTGCCAGCAGTTTGGGGACAGGGGGCAATCAGCCCCAGCATTTT
.,TRBV29-1,11,TRBJ2-3,.,CSARDPDTQYF,TGCAGCGCTAGGGACCCAGATACGCAGTATTTT
.,TRBV19,16,TRBJ1-5,.,CASSIGIGWDNQPQHF,TGTGCCAGTAGTATAGGTATAGGGTGGGACAATCAGCCCCAGCATTTT
.,TRBV27,15,TRBJ1-1,.,CASTYSPPGNTEAFF,TGTGCCAGCACCTACAGCCCACCGGGGAACACTGAAGCTTTCTTT
.,TRBV9,16,TRBJ2-2,few,CASSVAGGSNTGELFF,TGTGCCAGCAGCGTAGCCGGGGGCTCGAACACCGGGGAGCTGTTTTTT
.,TRBV7-6,15,TRBJ2-7,.,CASSVSQGSSYEQYF,TGTGCCAGCAGCGTTTCGCAGGGGAGCTCCTACGAGCAGTACTTC
.,TRBV15,14,TRBJ1-3,.,CATSKGSSGNTIYF,TGTGCCACCAGCAAGGGGAGCTCTGGAAACACCATATATTTT
TRBD1,TRBV24-1,13,TRBJ1-2,.,CATLPGTGGGYTF,TGTGCCACCCTTCCGGGGACAGGGGGTGGCTACACCTTC
.,TRBV9,15,TRBJ1-1,.,CASSVEAPWGSEAFF,TGTGCCAGCAGCGTAGAGGCACCATGGGGGTCTGAAGCTTTCTTT
TRBD2,TRBV7-2,18,TRBJ2-5,.,CASSSRLTSGGPQETQYF,TGTGCCAGCAGCTCCCGTTTAACTAGCGGGGGGCCCCAAGAGACCCAGTACTTC
.,TRBV6-5,14,TRBJ1-4,few,CASSYGRTNEKLFF,TGTGCCAGCAGTTACGGGAGAACTAATGAAAAACTGTTTTTT
TRBD2,TRBV24-1,16,TRBJ2-1,.,CATSDARGGPVNEQFF,TGTGCCACCAGTGATGCCCGGGGGGGCCCGGTCAATGAGCAGTTCTTC
TRBD1,TRBV19,16,TRBJ1-2,.,CASSIDPGQELYGYTF,TGTGCCAGTAGTATAGATCCGGGACAGGAGCTATATGGCTACACCTTC
.,TRBV29-1,14,TRBJ2-7,.,CSVEDLGDSYEQYF,TGCAGCGTTGAAGATCTCGGGGACTCCTACGAGCAGTACTTC
.,TRBV6-5,13,TRBJ2-5,.,CASSFDVQETQYF,TGTGCCAGCAGTTTTGACGTGCAAGAGACCCAGTACTTC
.,TRBV6-6,15,TRBJ1-6,.,CASSSTGATNSPLHF,TGTGCCAGCAGTTCCACCGGGGCGACGAATTCACCCCTCCACTTT
.,TRBV3-1/TRBV3-2,14,TRBJ1-2,.,CASSQEGTYDGYTF,TGTGCCAGCAGCCAAGAGGGGACATACGATGGCTACACCTTC
.,TRBV6-5,13,TRBJ1-1,.,CATQVALNTEAFF,TGTGCCACTCAGGTGGCTCTGAACACTGAAGCTTTCTTT
.,TRBV30,10,TRBJ2-7,.,CAWSSHEQYF,TGTGCCTGGAGTAGTCACGAGCAGTACTTC
.,TRBV6-1,17,TRBJ1-6,.,CASSERPISSYNSPLHF,TGTGCCAGCAGTGAAAGGCCGATAAGCTCCTATAATTCACCCCTCCACTTT
.,TRBV29-1,11,TRBJ1-4,.,CVAAENEKLFF,TGCGTGGCAGCGGAAAATGAAAAACTGTTTTTT